This TCR beta chain is from a study of cytomegalovirus exposure and HLA in healthy donors. 60 Vbeta and 13 Jbeta primers were used in PCR. The protocol was immunoSEQ multiplex PCR, while the TCRdb copy is restricted to in-frame clones and leaves out a portion. Here the sample spans roughly 150,000 clones, 81% being singletons. V gave up 4 bases and J gave up 6 bases; unmatched junction bases: 11. Germline values: CDR1 KGHSH, CDR2 LQKENI. This CDR3 is built from 15 residues. Sequencing was carried out using PBMCs. This TCR derives from a young woman in good health and CMV-seronegative. The rearrangement uses TRBV18 and TRBJ2-7, with 8 bases that match TRBD2. The CDR3 bases are TGTGCCAGCTCACTAACCGAGAGCGGGAGTGGCGAGCAGTACTTC. Protein sequence: CASSLTESGSGEQYF.